This TCR beta chain was captured by sequencing in a study of metastatic and nonmetastatic thyroid tumors. Thyroid surgery was performed in patients who had received no treatment beforehand. This clone came up many times. One end of the junction is discordant with germline, which a read error may explain. Using MiXCR, TCRdb re-called clones from the PCR reads. The table lists 7,500 to 10,000 clones, roughly 9.7% of them singletons. The clonotype comes from a female donor with papillary thyroid cancer or a benign thyroid nodule (not recorded which). Some clones in this sample may be carry-over from other donors' samples. Sequences were obtained from tumor tissue.

CDR3 DNA sequence: TGTGCCAGCAGCGAGGAGTGGTACTATAGCTTC. Translation gives CASSEEWYYSF. The chain couples TRBV3-1 to TRBJ1-2; D unclear. The CDR3 is made up of 11 amino acids. Germline-derived CDR1 and CDR2 are LGHDT and YNNKEL (reference sequence).